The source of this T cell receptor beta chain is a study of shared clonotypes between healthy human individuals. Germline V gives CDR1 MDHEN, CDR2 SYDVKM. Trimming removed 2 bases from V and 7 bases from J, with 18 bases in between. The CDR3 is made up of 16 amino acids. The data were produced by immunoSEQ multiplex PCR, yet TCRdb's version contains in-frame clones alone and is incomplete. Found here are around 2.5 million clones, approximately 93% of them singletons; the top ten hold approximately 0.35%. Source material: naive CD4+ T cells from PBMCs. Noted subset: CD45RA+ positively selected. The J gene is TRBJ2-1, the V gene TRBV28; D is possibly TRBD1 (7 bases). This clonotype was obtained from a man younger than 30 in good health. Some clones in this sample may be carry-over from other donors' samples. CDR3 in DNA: TGTGCCAGCAGTTTAGCCCAGGGGGGCTTGGGAAATGAGCAGTTCTTC. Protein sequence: CASSLAQGGLGNEQFF.